These 19 T cell receptor beta chains came from one sample sequenced in a study of blood T cell repertoires in COVID-19. TCRdb keeps only in-frame clones here, not all; method: immunoSEQ multiplex PCR. The sample comprises a few hundred thousand clones, 70% to 90% of which are singletons, and approximately 2.2% rests with the top ten. Material for sequencing was peripheral blood. These TCRs come from a woman aged 45-59 years with acute or convalescent COVID-19.

This chain connects TRBV7-2 to TRBJ1-2, with 8 bases aligning to TRBD1. Germline lookup yields CDR1 SGHTA and CDR2 FQGNSA. Trimming took 5 bases from V and 8 from J; bases not matched to a gene: 7. CDR3 length: 13 residues. Here the CDR3 reads CASSDRTGNGYTF. In DNA, the CDR3 is TGTGCCAGCAGCGACCGGACAGGGAACGGCTACACCTTC.

This chain joins TRBV7-2 and TRBJ2-2; D might be TRBD1 (6 bases). Trimming stripped 8 bases from V and 0 bases from J, with 13 bases between. The CDR3 totals 15 residues. Germline CDR1 and CDR2: SGHTA and FQGNSA. The CDR3 loop is CASGTRTANTGELFF. CDR3 in DNA: TGTGCCAGCGGGACCCGGACAGCGAACACCGGGGAGCTGTTTTTT.

The chain has TRBV7-9 and TRBJ2-3, with 11 bases matching TRBD2. After removal of 10 bases from V and 0 bases from J, the junction contained 6 bases not matched to a gene. This CDR3 comprises 15 residues. CDR1 and CDR2 from the germline V gene are SEHNR and FQNEAQ (reference sequence). CDR3 in DNA: TGTGCCACCGCCCGACTAGCGGGAAGCACAGATACGCAGTATTTT. As protein: CATARLAGSTDTQYF.

The chain combines TRBV5-4 with TRBJ2-7; 10 bases are a match to TRBD1. Losses at the gene ends were 3 bases for V and 6 bases for J; bases not matched to a gene: 12. Germline V gives CDR1 SGHNT, CDR2 YYREEE (reference sequence). The CDR3 runs 16 residues. The CDR3 DNA reads as TGTGCCAGCAGCTCGCCTGCCCGGGACAGGGGTCGCGAGCAGTACTTC. This codes for CASSSPARDRGREQYF.

The chain links TRBV3-1 (or the pseudogene TRBV3-2) to TRBJ1-2, with D possibly being TRBD1 (5 bases). Germline V gene sequence: CDR1 LGHDT, CDR2 YNNKEL (reference sequence). The CDR3 runs to 14 residues. V lost 1 base and J lost 5, with 11 bases in between. CDR3 bases: TGTGCCAGCAGCCAAGGATCAGGGCAATATGGCTACACCTTC. Amino acid sequence: CASSQGSGQYGYTF.

The chain recombines TRBV5-5 with TRBJ1-2; 7 bases are shared with TRBD1. V lost 5 bases and J lost 5; bases outside the gene matches: 12. The CDR3 spans 15 residues. Per the germline V gene, CDR1 is SGHKS and CDR2 is YYEKEE (reference sequence). CDR3 bases: TGTGCCAGCAGACCCGCCGGGACAGACAATTATGGCTACACCTTC. Translation gives CASRPAGTDNYGYTF. Based on the CDR3 plus reference TRBV5-5 and TRBJ1-2, the full variable domain is DAGVTQSPTHLIKTRGQQVTLRCSPISGHKSVSWYQQVLGQGPQFIFQYYEKEERGRGNFPDRFSARQFPNYSSELNVNALLLGDSALYLCASRPAGTDNYGYTFGSGTRLTVV.

In this sample, this clone turned up once. This rearrangement joins TRBV5-4 to TRBJ1-6; the D is unclear. This CDR3 spans 16 amino acids. Trimming pared 2 bases from V and 4 bases from J, leaving 13 bases between. From germline, CDR1 is SGHNT and CDR2 YYREEE (reference sequence). CDR3 nucleotide sequence: TGTGCCAGCAGCTTTTTACCCGGTCGTTATAATTCACCCCTCCACTTT. Translated, it gives CASSFLPGRYNSPLHF.

V and J are TRBV6-5 and TRBJ1-2, with a possible D match to TRBD1 (5 bases). The germline V and J ends were trimmed by 5 bases and 6 bases, with 16 bases remaining between them. The CDR3 is 14 residues long. CDR1 and CDR2 (germline): MNHEY, SVGAGI. The CDR3 loop is CASSLRSGRHGYTF. The CDR3 DNA is TGTGCCAGCAGTCTACGGTCAGGGCGGCATGGCTACACCTTC.

The J gene is TRBJ1-3, the V gene TRBV5-4, with a possible D match to TRBD1 (6 bases). This CDR3 region has 15 residues. Germline loops: CDR1 SGHNT, CDR2 YYREEE (reference sequence). Trimming shortened V by 4 bases and J by 4 bases, and 15 bases separated the two germline ends. CDR3 sequence (DNA): TGTGCCAGCAGCCTGGGACATCTCGTCGGAAACACCATATATTTT. As protein: CASSLGHLVGNTIYF.

The rearrangement uses TRBV3-1 (or the pseudogene TRBV3-2) and TRBJ1-1, with D tentatively TRBD1 (5 bases). The CDR3 is made up of 13 amino acids. V lost 7 bases and J 0 bases, leaving 9 bases between the germline ends. Per germline, CDR1 LGHDT and CDR2 YNNKEL (reference sequence). The CDR3 nucleotides are TGTGCCAGCACTACAGGAATGAACACTGAAGCTTTCTTT. As protein: CASTTGMNTEAFF.

The chain has TRBV5-4 and TRBJ2-3, with TRBD2 identical over 7 bases. With V trimmed by 2 bases and J by 2 bases, 14 bases remained unmatched. The CDR3 length is 18 residues. Germline lookup yields CDR1 SGHNT and CDR2 YYREEE (reference sequence). In DNA, the CDR3 is TGTGCCAGCAGCTTATCCGCGGCACTAGCGTCGGTCACAGATACGCAGTATTTT. It specifies CASSLSAALASVTDTQYF.

J is TRBJ2-1 and V is TRBV24-1; D might be TRBD1 (5 bases). The CDR3 contains 16 residues. Germline CDR1 reads KGHDR; CDR2 reads SFDVKD. The V end was cut by 3 bases, the J end by 0 bases, with 11 bases between. The CDR3 sequence: CATSDHRSPSYNEQFF. Written as DNA, the CDR3 is TGTGCCACCAGTGATCACAGGTCGCCCTCCTACAATGAGCAGTTCTTC.

The chain combines TRBV25-1 with TRBJ2-3, with TRBD1 matching over 10 bases. The CDR3 has 18 residues. The ends lost 4 bases at V and 4 bases at J; junction bases unmatched: 14. CDR1 and CDR2 from the germline V gene are MGHDK and SYGVNS. The CDR3 DNA reads TGTGCCAGCAGTGGGGGGACAGGGGCTTTTTTGTGGCCAGATACGCAGTATTTT. Translation: CASSGGTGAFLWPDTQYF. Full variable domain (outside the CDR3, taken from reference TRBV25-1 and TRBJ2-3): EADIYQTPRYLVIGTGKKITLECSQTMGHDKMYWYQQDPGMELHLIHYSYGVNSTEKGDLSSESTVSRIRTEHFPLTLESARPSHTSQYLCASSGGTGAFLWPDTQYFGPGTRLTVL.

The chain is built from TRBV28 and TRBJ2-7; TRBD1 matches at 8 bases. Germline lookup yields CDR1 MDHEN and CDR2 SYDVKM. The V segment lost 8 bases and the J segment 3 bases; nucleotides outside the gene matches: 6. This CDR3 is 13 amino acids long. The CDR3 nucleotides are TGTGCCAGCGGGTGGACAGGGCTCTACGAGCAGTACTTC. Protein: CASGWTGLYEQYF.

The V and J genes are TRBV29-1 and TRBJ2-1; 10 bases line up with TRBD2. Germline V gives CDR1 SQVTM, CDR2 ANQGSEA. There are 15 residues in the CDR3. V gave up 6 bases and J gave up 2 bases; unmatched junction bases: 7. The CDR3: CSVQEREGPYNEQFF. CDR3 sequence (DNA): TGCAGCGTCCAGGAGCGGGAGGGCCCCTACAATGAGCAGTTCTTC.

This chain uses TRBV28 with TRBJ2-7; maybe TRBD2 (6 bases). Germline-derived CDR1 and CDR2 are MDHEN and SYDVKM. The CDR3 runs 16 residues. V was shortened by 1 base and J by 0 bases, with 13 bases between the two germline ends. The CDR3 DNA reads TGTGCCAGCAGTTTATCGGGAGTCTCGAGCTCCTACGAGCAGTACTTC. It translates to CASSLSGVSSSYEQYF.

This clone occurred once. Its ends do not fully match the called genes, so a read error is possible. The chain couples TRBV7-7 to TRBJ2-1; 8 bases align to TRBD1. Germline CDR1 and CDR2: SSHAT and FNYEAQ (reference sequence). The CDR3 spans 15 residues. The CDR3 region has the DNA TGTGCTAGCAGCTTCGGACAGGGCTCCTACAATGAGCAGTTCTTC. Translation: CASSFGQGSYNEQFF.

The chain employs TRBV7-3 and TRBJ1-6; TRBD1 agrees at 7 bases. The V gene end was trimmed by 2 bases and the J gene end by 6 bases; junction bases not matched to a gene: 4. The V gene's germline CDR1 is SGHTA and CDR2 FQGTGA. This CDR3 has 15 residues. Written as DNA, the CDR3 is TGTGCCAGCAGCTTAGTTAGGGGGCCTAATTCACCCCTCCACTTT. Amino acids: CASSLVRGPNSPLHF.

The chain has TRBV4-2 and TRBJ2-3, with 7 positions matching TRBD1. The V gene end was trimmed by 0 bases and the J gene end by 2 bases; junction bases not matched to a gene: 5. CDR1 is LGHNA, CDR2 YNFKEQ, per germline. This CDR3 spans 16 amino acids. The CDR3 region has the DNA TGTGCCAGCAGCCAAGATGGGACAGAGAACACAGATACGCAGTATTTT. This encodes CASSQDGTENTDTQYF.